The 5 T cell receptor beta chains presented below share a single source sample, sequenced in a study of regulatory dendritic cells for organ transplantation. TCRdb keeps only in-frame clones here, not all; method: immunoSEQ multiplex PCR. The profile shows about 28,000 clones, 82% of them singletons. Sequencing was done on a sample of naive CD4+ T cells from blood. Subset described: CD45RA+ naive T cells. These receptors were taken from a human donor in good health.

This chain joins TRBV7-2 and TRBJ2-7; 8 bases agree with TRBD2. CDR1 and CDR2 (germline): SGHTA, FQGNSA. The CDR3 has 14 residues. V trimming: 5 bases; J trimming: 6 bases; junction bases outside the gene matches: 9. For the CDR3, the DNA is TGTGCCAGCAGCCTTTTAGCGGGGTCCGGCGAGCAGTACTTC. It is translated as CASSLLAGSGEQYF. Together with reference TRBV7-2 and TRBJ2-7, the CDR3 gives the full variable domain: GAGVSQSPSNKVTEKGKDVELRCDPISGHTALYWYRQSLGQGLEFLIYFQGNSAPDKSGLPSDRFSAERTGGSVSTLTIQRTQQEDSAVYLCASSLLAGSGEQYFGPGTRLTVT.

This chain joins TRBV7-2 and TRBJ1-2; 11 bases match TRBD1. This CDR3 region has 14 residues. Germline CDR1 reads SGHTA; CDR2 reads FQGNSA. The V and J ends lost 5 bases and 7 bases, in that order; junction bases with no gene match: 6. The CDR3 DNA reads TGTGCCAGCAGCGGCGGGACAGGGGGGGTTGGCTACACCTTC. It encodes CASSGGTGGVGYTF.

The chain has TRBV29-1 and TRBJ1-4; 7 bases are shared with TRBD1. This CDR3 has 12 residues. From germline, CDR1 is SQVTM and CDR2 ANQGSEA. Trimming took 6 bases from V and 4 from J; bases not matched to a gene: 2. CDR3 protein: CSVTGLNEKLFF. CDR3 DNA sequence: TGCAGCGTGACAGGGCTTAATGAAAAACTGTTTTTT.

A remark on this clone: The same CDR3 is also encoded by other DNA sequences in this sample. V usage is TRBV5-5 and J usage is TRBJ1-1; TRBD1 might be the D (6 bases). The germline V gene has CDR1 SGHKS and CDR2 YYEKEE (reference sequence). The V gene lost 3 bases and the J gene lost 11 bases, with 20 bases spanning the gap. The CDR3 sequence is 14 residues long. The CDR3 loop reads CASSSQQGSSIAFF. The CDR3 coding sequence is TGTGCCAGCAGCTCGCAACAGGGATCTTCGATCGCTTTCTTT. The variable domain in full, completed from reference TRBV5-5 and TRBJ1-1, reads DAGVTQSPTHLIKTRGQQVTLRCSPISGHKSVSWYQQVLGQGPQFIFQYYEKEERGRGNFPDRFSARQFPNYSSELNVNALLLGDSALYLCASSSQQGSSIAFFGQGTRLTVV.

This clone was recorded once. The rearrangement links TRBV7-8 to TRBJ1-1, with 7 nucleotides matching TRBD1. Germline CDR1 is SGHVS and CDR2 is FQNEAQ. The V segment lost 0 bases and the J segment 11 bases; nucleotides outside the gene matches: 6. This CDR3 contains 13 residues. The CDR3 spells CASSLAHRGLAFF. CDR3 sequence (DNA): TGTGCCAGCAGCTTAGCGCATAGGGGGCTGGCTTTCTTT. Full variable domain (rest looked up from reference TRBV7-8 and TRBJ1-1): GAGVSQSPRYKVAKRGQDVALRCDPISGHVSLFWYQQALGQGPEFLTYFQNEAQLDKSGLPSDRFFAERPEGSVSTLKIQRTQQEDSAVYLCASSLAHRGLAFFGQGTRLTVV.